The TCR beta chain described here comes from a study of T cells expressing NK-cell markers. Overall study context: Seven HCMV-seropositive donors and one seronegative donor made up the eight sequenced donors.

TCRdb reprocessed the 5' RACE reads, keeping one entry per CDR3 protein, no DNA. Its clone listing holds about 430,000 distinct CDR3 sequences. Germline V gene sequence: CDR1 SGHRS, CDR2 YFSETQ. CDR3 length equals 15 residues. A remark on this clonotype: What it recognizes is unknown.

Study observations and caveats: The leading position in the CD3+CD56-NKG2C+ fraction of a handful of donors also went to these clonotypes. Among CD8+ T cells from about six donors, dominant NKG2C+ clonotypes accounted for roughly 1.0-7.0%.

The chain is built from TRBV5-1 and TRBJ2-4; absent DNA, TCRdb's TRBD1 call cannot be checked. The sequenced sample was blood T cells: a sorted CD56 or NKG2C T cell subset, CD4+ or CD8+ T cells, or bulk PBMC T cells (not recorded which). The clonotype was recovered from a woman between 45 and 60 years old in good health. The CDR3 region is CASSPRTDPKNIQYF. Supplemented by reference TRBV5-1 and TRBJ2-4, the full variable domain reads KAGVTQTPRYLIKTRGQQVTLSCSPISGHRSVSWYQQTPGQGLQFLFEYFSETQRNKGNFPGRFSGRQFSNSRSEMNVSTLELGDSALYLCASSPRTDPKNIQYFGAGTRLSVL.